This paragraph reports one T cell receptor (beta chain). Its specificity is unknown. There are 18 residues in the CDR3. V shed 5 bases, J shed 6 bases, and the junction held 17 bases outside the gene matches. In germline, CDR1 is SGHNT, CDR2 YENEEA. The isolated RNA, all of it, was reverse transcribed, so expressed TCRB transcripts were what got sequenced. Sequencing was performed with immunoSEQ multiplex PCR; in TCRdb, only in-frame clones are kept and a portion is missing. The sample includes more than 100,000 clones, about 26% of them seen just once. The sample is drawn from a study of beta chain features in type 1 diabetes. The study, taken as a whole, reports: PCR may have favored shorter templates equally in patients and controls. It was not settled here whether HLA type affects TCRB rearrangement. Across all four CD4+ subsets, people with type 1 diabetes showed modestly shorter TCRB CDR3s. Sampled from patients, naive, central memory and Treg TCRB repertoires appeared more similar than those sampled from healthy donors.

The TCR sequence derives from a woman younger than 35 with type 1 diabetes. J is TRBJ2-2 and V is TRBV11-3, with 8 nucleotides matching TRBD1. Material for sequencing was central memory CD4+ T cells from blood. CDR3 DNA sequence: TGTGCCAGCAGCCCTCCTGACGGACAGGGACCTATTGCCGGGGAGCTGTTTTTT. Amino acids: CASSPPDGQGPIAGELFF.